This T cell receptor beta chain was obtained from a study of cytomegalovirus exposure and HLA in healthy donors. Across the study: Later, an analysis reported that the 110 or so validation repertoires had used the same platform as the roughly 650 first-cohort repertoires.

This clone came up once. Its target is not known. CDR3 length: 16 amino acids. Germline V gene sequence: CDR1 MGHRA, CDR2 YSYEKL. V shed 0 bases, J shed 7 bases, and the junction held 7 bases outside the gene matches. Clones were sequenced by immunoSEQ multiplex PCR, and TCRdb holds only the in-frame ones, with some missing. The sample holds tens of thousands of clones, roughly 90% seen once. Overall study results and limits: For cytomegalovirus status, the classifier reportedly gave diagnoses with high specificity and sensitivity.

Material for sequencing was PBMCs. This rearrangement joins TRBV4-1 to TRBJ2-7; 12 bases map to TRBD1. The clonotype comes from a woman aged 25 to 39 in good health and CMV-seronegative. CDR3 sequence (DNA): TGCGCCAGCAGCCAAGATCCTGGGACAGGGGGCCGAGAGCAGTACTTC. Its protein is CASSQDPGTGGREQYF.